Given below is one TCR beta chain in context. This specimen belongs to a study of cytomegalovirus exposure and HLA in healthy donors. The CDR3 covers 17 residues. Per germline, CDR1 SEHNR and CDR2 FQNEAQ (reference sequence). V shed 4 bases and J shed 4 bases, with 21 bases lying between them. Method: immunoSEQ multiplex PCR; TCRdb's copy keeps in-frame clones and lacks some. Among over 250,000 clones, just over 85% were seen once, and the ten largest hold less than 1.2%. The sequence came from a woman in her late teens or twenties in good health and CMV-seronegative. What was sequenced was PBMCs. The rearrangement uses TRBV7-9 and TRBJ2-3; weak D call: TRBD2 (5 bases). The CDR3 protein is CASSSGRGLPEADTQYF. The CDR3 DNA reads TGTGCCAGCAGCTCCGGGCGAGGGCTGCCTGAAGCAGATACGCAGTATTTT.